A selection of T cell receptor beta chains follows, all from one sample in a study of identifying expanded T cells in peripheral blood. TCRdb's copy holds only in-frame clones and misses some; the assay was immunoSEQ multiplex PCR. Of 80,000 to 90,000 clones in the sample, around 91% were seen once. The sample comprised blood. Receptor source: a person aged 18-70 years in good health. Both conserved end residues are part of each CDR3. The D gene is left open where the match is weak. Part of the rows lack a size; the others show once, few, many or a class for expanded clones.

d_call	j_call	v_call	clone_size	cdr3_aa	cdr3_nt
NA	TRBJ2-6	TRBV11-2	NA	CASRGSGANVLTF	TGTGCCAGCAGGGGATCTGGGGCCAACGTCCTGACTTTC
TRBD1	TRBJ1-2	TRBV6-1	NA	CASSVGQGKADTF	TGTGCCAGCAGTGTGGGACAGGGTAAAGCGGACACCTTC
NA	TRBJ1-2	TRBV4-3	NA	CASSQDLRVGNYGYTF	TGCGCCAGCAGCCAAGATTTAAGGGTGGGGAACTATGGCTACACCTTC
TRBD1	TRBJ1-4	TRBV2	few	CASRDRGVNEKLFF	TGTGCCAGCAGGGACAGGGGAGTAAATGAAAAACTGTTTTTT
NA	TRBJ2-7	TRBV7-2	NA	CASSPAPAGEQYF	TGTGCCAGCAGCCCAGCCCCCGCTGGCGAGCAGTACTTC
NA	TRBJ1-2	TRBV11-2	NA	CASSQQNYGYTF	TGTGCCAGCAGCCAACAAAACTATGGCTACACCTTC
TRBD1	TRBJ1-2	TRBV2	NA	CATRLLLQGNYGYTF	TGTGCCACCCGGCTTCTTCTACAGGGGAACTATGGCTACACCTTC
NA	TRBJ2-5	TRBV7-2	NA	CASRPPTETQYF	TGTGCCAGCAGACCCCCGACGGAGACCCAGTACTTC
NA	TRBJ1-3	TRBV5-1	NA	CASSLASRKGNTIYF	TGCGCCAGCAGCTTGGCCTCCCGGAAAGGGAACACCATATATTTT
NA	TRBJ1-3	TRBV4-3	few	CASSQDYGSGSGNTIYF	TGCGCCAGCAGCCAAGATTATGGATCTGGATCTGGAAACACCATATATTTT
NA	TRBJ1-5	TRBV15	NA	CATSMDGTGNQPQHF	TGTGCCACCAGCATGGACGGGACGGGCAATCAGCCCCAGCATTTT
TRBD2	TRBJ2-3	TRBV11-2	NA	CASSLRIAGGGSVDTQYF	TGTGCCAGCAGCTTGAGGATAGCGGGGGGTGGGTCTGTGGATACGCAGTATTTT
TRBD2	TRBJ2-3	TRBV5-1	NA	CASSLAGTSGSTDTQYF	TGCGCCAGCAGCTTGGCCGGGACTAGCGGAAGCACAGATACGCAGTATTTT
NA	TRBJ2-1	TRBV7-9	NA	CASSGGRGEQFF	TGTGCCAGCAGCGGGGGCAGGGGTGAGCAGTTCTTC
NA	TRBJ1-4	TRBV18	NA	CASSPDREEKLFF	TGTGCCAGCTCTCCGGACAGAGAGGAAAAACTGTTTTTT
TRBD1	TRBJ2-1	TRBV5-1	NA	CASSFTGGSYNEQFF	TGCGCCAGCAGCTTTACAGGGGGCTCCTACAATGAGCAGTTCTTC
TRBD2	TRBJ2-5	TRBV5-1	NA	CASSFKGGTQETQYF	TGCGCCAGCAGCTTTAAGGGAGGGACCCAAGAGACCCAGTACTTC
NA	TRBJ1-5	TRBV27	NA	CASSLYGTAGQPQHF	TGTGCCAGCAGTTTATATGGAACCGCGGGTCAGCCCCAGCATTTT
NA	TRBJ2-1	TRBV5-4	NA	CASSLDRASYNEQFF	TGTGCCAGCAGCTTGGACAGAGCCTCCTACAATGAGCAGTTCTTC
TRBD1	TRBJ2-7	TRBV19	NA	CASNNRQGGEQYF	TGTGCCAGTAACAATCGACAGGGCGGCGAGCAGTACTTC
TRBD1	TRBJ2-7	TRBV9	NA	CASSGRQGDYEQYF	TGTGCCAGCAGCGGCAGACAGGGTGACTACGAGCAGTACTTC
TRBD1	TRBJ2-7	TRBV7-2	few	CASSRNRDSSYEQYF	TGTGCCAGCAGCCGTAACCGGGACAGCTCCTACGAGCAGTACTTC
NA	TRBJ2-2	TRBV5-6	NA	CASSLWGQGYTGELFF	TGTGCCAGCAGCTTGTGGGGGCAGGGATACACCGGGGAGCTGTTTTTT
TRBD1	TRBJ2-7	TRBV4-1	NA	CASSQAAGQGAGEQYF	TGCGCCAGCAGCCAAGCCGCCGGACAGGGGGCAGGGGAGCAGTACTTC
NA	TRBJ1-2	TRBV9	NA	CASSVASAEESLRRGYTF	TGTGCCAGCAGCGTAGCTTCGGCTGAAGAGTCTCTCAGGCGTGGCTACACCTTC
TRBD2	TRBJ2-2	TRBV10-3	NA	CAISASGRSDTGELFF	TGTGCCATCAGTGCCAGCGGGAGGAGTGACACCGGGGAGCTGTTTTTT
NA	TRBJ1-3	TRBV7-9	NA	CASSPFGGGPGNTIYF	TGTGCCAGCAGCCCCTTTGGAGGGGGACCTGGAAACACCATATATTTT
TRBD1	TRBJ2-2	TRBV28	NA	CASSQLQGTGELFF	TGTGCCAGCAGTCAGCTACAGGGGACCGGGGAGCTGTTTTTT
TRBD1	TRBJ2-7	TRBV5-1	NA	CASSLGDREYEQYF	TGCGCCAGCAGCTTGGGAGACAGGGAGTACGAGCAGTACTTC
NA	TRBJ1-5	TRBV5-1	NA	CASSLGGGTSNQPQHF	TGCGCCAGCAGCTTGGGCGGGGGCACAAGCAATCAGCCCCAGCATTTT
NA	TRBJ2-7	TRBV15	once	CATRRGGDAYEQYF	TGTGCCACCAGAAGGGGCGGGGACGCCTACGAGCAGTACTTC
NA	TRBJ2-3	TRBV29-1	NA	CSVERQPRGTDTQYF	TGCAGCGTTGAACGACAGCCGAGGGGCACAGATACGCAGTATTTT
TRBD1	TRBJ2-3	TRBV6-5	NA	CASSHDRATDTQYF	TGTGCCAGCAGTCACGACAGGGCCACAGATACGCAGTATTTT
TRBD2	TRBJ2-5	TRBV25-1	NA	CASSGRTSGFQETQYF	TGTGCCAGCAGTGGGAGGACTAGCGGATTTCAAGAGACCCAGTACTTC
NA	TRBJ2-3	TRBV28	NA	CASSLFRNTQYF	TGTGCCAGCAGTTTGTTTAGGAATACGCAGTATTTT
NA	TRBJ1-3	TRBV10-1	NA	CASSPGIGNTIYF	TGCGCCAGCAGTCCGGGCATTGGAAACACCATATATTTT
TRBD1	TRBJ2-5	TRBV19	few	CASSTGVKETQYF	TGTGCCAGCTCGACAGGGGTTAAGGAGACCCAGTACTTC
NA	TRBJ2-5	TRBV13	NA	CASSEQESVETQYF	TGTGCCAGCAGCGAACAGGAGAGCGTTGAGACCCAGTACTTC
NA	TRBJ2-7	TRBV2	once	CASRTGYEQYF	TGTGCCAGCAGGACAGGCTACGAGCAGTACTTC
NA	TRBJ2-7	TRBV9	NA	CASSPRPYEQYF	TGTGCCAGCAGCCCCCGTCCGTACGAGCAGTACTTC
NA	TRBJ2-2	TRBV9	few	CASSVVNGELFF	TGTGCCAGCAGCGTAGTAAACGGGGAGCTGTTTTTT
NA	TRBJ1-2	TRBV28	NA	CASSLHTGSSYTF	TGTGCCAGCAGTCTACATACAGGGTCCAGCTACACCTTC
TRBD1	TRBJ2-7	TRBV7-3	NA	CASSPIGTGYHEQYF	TGTGCCAGCAGCCCAATCGGGACAGGGTACCACGAGCAGTACTTC